These 31 T cell receptor beta chains share one sample of origin, sequenced in a study of cytomegalovirus exposure and HLA in healthy donors. The PCR made use of 60 Vbeta and 13 Jbeta primers. Method: immunoSEQ multiplex PCR; TCRdb's copy keeps in-frame clones and lacks some. The table shows 160,000 or so clones, with approximately 79% occurring only once. Input material: PBMCs. These receptors came from a man between 60 and 70 years old in good health and CMV-seronegative.

This rearrangement joins TRBV6-6 to TRBJ2-3, with D possibly TRBD2 on 6 matching bases. The CDR3 has 15 amino acids. The V gene lost 6 bases and the J gene lost 4 bases, with 17 bases spanning the gap. The germline V gene encodes CDR1 MNHNY and CDR2 SVGAGI (reference sequence). The CDR3 sequence: CASSLGTPGADTQYF. The CDR3 nucleotides read TGTGCCAGCAGCCTCGGGACTCCTGGTGCAGATACGCAGTATTTT.

This clone has a handful of counts. This sequence joins TRBV5-1 and TRBJ1-1, with a possible D match to TRBD1 (6 bases). The V end was cut by 4 bases, the J end by 1 base, with 11 bases between. Germline lookup yields CDR1 SGHRS and CDR2 YFSETQ. The CDR3 extends over 14 amino acids. The CDR3 loop is CASSRRGENTEAFF. CDR3 DNA: TGCGCCAGCAGCCGCAGGGGAGAGAACACTGAAGCTTTCTTT. Using reference TRBV5-1 and TRBJ1-1 for the parts outside the CDR3, the full variable domain is KAGVTQTPRYLIKTRGQQVTLSCSPISGHRSVSWYQQTPGQGLQFLFEYFSETQRNKGNFPGRFSGRQFSNSRSEMNVSTLELGDSALYLCASSRRGENTEAFFGQGTRLTVV.

This clone was seen a single time. The chain is built from TRBV7-2 and TRBJ2-1; D perhaps matches TRBD2 (5 bases). Trimming cost V 5 bases and J 7 bases, with 18 bases left between them. This CDR3 is 15 amino acids long. The germline CDR1 and CDR2 sequences are SGHTA and FQGNSA. CDR3 loop: CASSPRTGPGNEQFF. CDR3 DNA: TGTGCCAGCAGCCCTAGGACGGGTCCGGGGAATGAGCAGTTCTTC.

This sequence joins TRBV27 and TRBJ1-1; 9 nucleotides align to TRBD1. This CDR3 has 14 residues. In germline, CDR1 is MNHEY, CDR2 SMNVEV (reference sequence). Trimming at V came to 10 bases and at J to 9 bases, leaving 15 bases not matched to a gene. This CDR3 reads CATNTGGGKSQAFF. The DNA for the CDR3 is TGTGCCACCAATACAGGGGGCGGAAAGTCCCAAGCTTTCTTT.

Details on this clone: Germline and junction disagree at one end, which may indicate a read error. This chain connects TRBV7-9 to TRBJ2-6; 7 bases are a match to TRBD1. The CDR3 extends over 15 amino acids. CDR1 and CDR2 (germline): SEHNR, FQNEAQ (reference sequence). The CDR3 spells CSSSPGGSGANVLTF. CDR3 nucleotide sequence: TGTTCCAGCAGCCCAGGGGGCTCTGGGGCCAACGTCCTGACTTTC.

This chain connects TRBV28 to TRBJ2-7, with D perhaps matching TRBD1 (6 bases). CDR3 length: 14 residues. The V end was cut by 2 bases, the J end by 3 bases, with 11 bases between. Germline lookup yields CDR1 MDHEN and CDR2 SYDVKM. Here the CDR3 DNA reads TGTGCCAGCAGTTTAGTACAGGGAAACTACGAGCAGTACTTC. It encodes CASSLVQGNYEQYF.

This clone showed up just a few times. V usage is TRBV2 and J usage is TRBJ1-4; weak D call: TRBD1 (5 bases). Trimming took off 4 bases at V and 1 base at J, with 16 bases between the two ends. CDR3 length equals 17 residues. CDR1 and CDR2 (germline): SNHLY, FYNNEI. The CDR3 DNA follows: TGTGCCAGCAGTGCGGGGACTGCCTCAGGAACTAATGAAAAACTGTTTTTT. Translating gives CASSAGTASGTNEKLFF.

Only one count was recorded for this clone. V is TRBV4-3 and J is TRBJ1-2; D is unclear. In germline, CDR1 is LGHNA, CDR2 YSLEER. V was clipped by 1 base and J by 4 bases, with 10 bases between them. The CDR3 spans 14 residues. The DNA of the CDR3 is TGCGCCAGCAGCCAAGTTACACGGAGCTATGGCTACACCTTC. It codes for CASSQVTRSYGYTF.

This clone was detected only a few times. This sequence joins TRBV5-1 and TRBJ2-5; 10 bases map to TRBD1. CDR3 length: 17 residues. Germline values: CDR1 SGHRS, CDR2 YFSETQ. Losses at the gene ends were 7 bases for V and 5 bases for J; bases not matched to a gene: 17. The CDR3 protein is CASGPGTGQGREETQYF. The CDR3 DNA is TGCGCCAGCGGCCCAGGGACGGGACAGGGGAGAGAGGAGACCCAGTACTTC.

The V call is TRBV19, the J call TRBJ2-5; 13 nucleotides line up with TRBD2. The CDR3 sequence is 19 residues long. The V gene's germline CDR1 is LNHDA and CDR2 SQIVND (reference sequence). Trimming at V came to 3 bases and at J to 0 bases, leaving 10 bases not matched to a gene. CDR3 DNA: TGTGCCAGTAGTATCCAAAAACCGGGACTAGCGGGGTACCAAGAGACCCAGTACTTC. This encodes CASSIQKPGLAGYQETQYF.

This clone has a handful of counts. In DNA form, the CDR3 reads TGTGCCAGCTCACCCGAGTACTTCGACAATGAGCAGTTCTTC. Its translation: CASSPEYFDNEQFF. The V gene is TRBV18, the J gene TRBJ2-1; no clear D gene. CDR1 is KGHSH, CDR2 LQKENI, per germline. This CDR3 comprises 14 residues. V lost 3 bases to trimming and J lost 5 bases, with 11 bases between them.

This chain connects TRBV30 to TRBJ2-2, with D perhaps TRBD2 (5 bases). Germline CDR1 and CDR2: GTSNPN and SVGIG (reference sequence). The CDR3 spans 15 residues. The V and J ends lost 3 bases and 7 bases respectively, with 18 bases between them. CDR3 region: CAWSGLAPSVGELFF. The CDR3 DNA is TGTGCCTGGAGCGGGCTAGCCCCAAGCGTCGGGGAGCTGTTTTTT.

The gene calls are TRBV7-9 and TRBJ2-5, with TRBD1 identical over 7 bases. Trimming removed 5 bases from V and 0 bases from J; junction bases left unmatched: 6. The CDR3 is 15 amino acids. Germline V gene data show CDR1 as SEHNR and CDR2 as FQNEAQ (reference sequence). CDR3 bases: TGTGCCAGCAGCGGCCCCGGGACAGACCAAGAGACCCAGTACTTC. Translation gives CASSGPGTDQETQYF.

This clone was recorded once. This chain joins TRBV5-1 and TRBJ1-4; 11 bases line up with TRBD1. The V gene's germline CDR1 is SGHRS and CDR2 YFSETQ. The CDR3 runs 18 residues. The J segment lost 3 bases and the V segment lost 2 bases, leaving 9 bases of the junction unmatched. Here the CDR3 DNA reads TGCGCCAGCAGCTTTTGGACAGGGGGCGCGGGGGCTAATGAAAAACTGTTTTTT. Amino acid sequence: CASSFWTGGAGANEKLFF.

This CDR3 reads CAWSDTSGTGKWDTQYF. CDR3 DNA: TGTGCCTGGAGTGACACATCCGGGACAGGGAAATGGGATACGCAGTATTTT. V usage is TRBV30 and J usage is TRBJ2-3, with 9 bases aligning to TRBD1. V was clipped by 1 base and J by 6 bases; unmatched bases: 14. This CDR3 region has 17 residues. Germline-derived CDR1 and CDR2 are GTSNPN and SVGIG (reference sequence).

This clone was seen a few times. This sequence joins TRBV5-1 and TRBJ2-1; 16 bases agree with TRBD2. Germline V gives CDR1 SGHRS, CDR2 YFSETQ. This CDR3 region has 17 residues. V shed 4 bases and J 6 bases; nucleotides not matched to a gene: 7. CDR3 sequence reads: CASSRGLAGGVGNEQFF. In DNA form, the CDR3 reads TGCGCCAGCAGCAGGGGACTAGCGGGAGGGGTGGGCAATGAGCAGTTCTTC.

This sequence joins TRBV28 and TRBJ2-7; TRBD1 matches 9 bases. V lost 4 bases and J lost 10; bases outside the gene matches: 14. Per germline, CDR1 MDHEN and CDR2 SYDVKM. The CDR3 totals 15 residues. CDR3 sequence: CASSSAGTGTLGQYF. CDR3 bases: TGTGCCAGCAGTTCGGCCGGGACAGGGACCCTGGGACAGTACTTC.

This rearrangement joins TRBV9 to TRBJ2-1; a weak D match, TRBD2 (6 bases). Deletions cut 4 bases from V and 5 bases from J, with 13 bases between. CDR1 and CDR2 from the germline V gene are SGDLS and YYNGEE. The CDR3 loop spans 14 amino acids. The CDR3: CASSPTGRNNEQFF. The CDR3 DNA reads as TGTGCCAGCAGCCCCACCGGGAGAAACAATGAGCAGTTCTTC.

The rearrangement uses TRBV7-2 and TRBJ1-2; 7 nucleotides agree with TRBD1. This CDR3 has 14 amino acids. The germline CDR1 and CDR2 sequences are SGHTA and FQGNSA. CDR3 coding DNA: TGTGCTACCCAGGGGGGCAGGGCTAGCTATGGCTACACCTTC. It codes for CATQGGRASYGYTF.

The chain is built from TRBV6-1 and TRBJ2-1; TRBD1 might be the D (5 bases). CDR1 and CDR2 from the germline V gene are MNHNS and SASEGT. V dropped 11 bases and J dropped 5 bases, with 19 bases sitting between them. CDR3 length: 14 residues. The CDR3 DNA is TGTGCCGCTGCAGTGCCGCCAGGGAACAATGAGCAGTTCTTC. This encodes CAAAVPPGNNEQFF.

As regards this clone: The same CDR3 arises from other DNA sequences in this sample as well. The rearrangement uses TRBV2 and TRBJ2-5; D might be TRBD1 (6 bases). V shed 8 bases and J shed 2 bases, with 15 bases lying between them. Germline CDR1 reads SNHLY; CDR2 reads FYNNEI. The CDR3 is 14 amino acids. Here the CDR3 DNA reads TGTGCCAGCCCCGACAGGACAAGACAAGAGACCCAGTACTTC. Translating it yields CASPDRTRQETQYF.

J is TRBJ2-5 and V is TRBV28; D possibly corresponds to TRBD1 (5 bases). The DNA matches TRBJ2-7 better at its end, which makes the J call doubtful. Germline values: CDR1 MDHEN, CDR2 SYDVKM. The CDR3 has 15 residues. The CDR3 spells CASSTTGSSSYEQYF. In DNA form, the CDR3 reads TGTGCCAGCAGTACAACAGGATCCAGCTCCTACGAGCAGTACTTC.

The chain combines TRBV11-2 with TRBJ1-1; D is perhaps TRBD1 (5 bases). Between the trimmed V and J ends, which lost 4 bases and 4 bases, there was a span of 10 bases. The germline V gene has CDR1 SGHAT and CDR2 FQNNGV. The length of the CDR3 is 13 residues. The CDR3 coding sequence is TGTGCCAGCAGCTCGACAGAATCCACTGAAGCTTTCTTT. This sequence encodes CASSSTESTEAFF.

This chain uses TRBV5-1 with TRBJ1-1; 8 positions agree with TRBD1. With 4 bases clipped from V and 3 bases from J, the junction kept 5 bases outside the gene matches. Germline CDR1 and CDR2: SGHRS and YFSETQ. The CDR3 consists of 14 residues. Here the CDR3 reads CASSLHRGDTEAFF. The CDR3 DNA reads TGCGCCAGCAGCCTCCACAGGGGGGACACTGAAGCTTTCTTT.

The chain links TRBV7-9 to TRBJ2-3, with 7 bases that match TRBD2. Germline V CDR1 and CDR2: SEHNR, FQNEAQ (reference sequence). The CDR3 loop spans 15 amino acids. V trimming: 4 bases; J trimming: 1 base; junction bases outside the gene matches: 5. This chain's CDR3 is CASSSTTSGTDTQYF. The CDR3 DNA follows: TGTGCCAGCAGCTCTACTACTAGCGGCACAGATACGCAGTATTTT.

This clone turned up a few times. The chain uses TRBV6-6 and TRBJ1-1; D gene ambiguous. The CDR3 is 12 amino acids. Trimming left V 5 bases short and J 11 bases short, with 15 bases between. The germline V gene encodes CDR1 MNHNY and CDR2 SVGAGI (reference sequence). DNA of the CDR3: TGTGCCAGCAGTCCCCCCCAGGTCTGGGCTTTCTTT. Residues: CASSPPQVWAFF.

The genes are TRBV5-4 and TRBJ2-7; perhaps TRBD1 as D (6 bases). Looked up from germline, CDR1 is SGHNT and CDR2 is YYREEE (reference sequence). V was shortened by 4 bases and J by 6 bases, with 23 bases between the two germline ends. The CDR3 is made up of 16 amino acids. This CDR3 is CASSPTGVQGGREQYF. DNA for the CDR3: TGTGCCAGCAGCCCCACCGGCGTACAGGGCGGGCGCGAGCAGTACTTC.

The chain couples TRBV7-6 to TRBJ2-6, with D perhaps matching TRBD2 (7 bases). Trimming pared 5 bases from V and 3 bases from J, leaving 17 bases between. This CDR3 is 17 amino acids long. Germline V gene sequence: CDR1 SGHVS, CDR2 FNYEAQ. In DNA, the CDR3 is TGTGCCAGCAGCAATAGTGGGGGGGCGTTTGGGGCCAACGTCCTGACTTTC. It yields the protein CASSNSGGAFGANVLTF. The full variable domain, its missing parts supplied by reference TRBV7-6 and TRBJ2-6, is GAGVSQSPRYKVTKRGQDVALRCDPISGHVSLYWYRQALGQGPEFLTYFNYEAQQDKSGLPNDRFSAERPEGSISTLTIQRTEQRDSAMYRCASSNSGGAFGANVLTFGAGSRLTVL.

This clone has more than one count but fewer than ten. The chain couples TRBV19 to TRBJ1-4; D is unresolved. The CDR3 runs 16 residues. The V gene's germline CDR1 is LNHDA and CDR2 SQIVND (reference sequence). Trimming took 3 bases from V and 8 from J, leaving 19 bases between them. CDR3 in DNA: TGTGCCAGTAGTATTGGCAATCGACAATTTGGAGAAAAACTGTTTTTT. It encodes CASSIGNRQFGEKLFF.

In its sample, this clone was seen once. The chain is built from TRBV11-3 and TRBJ2-1, with D perhaps TRBD1 (6 bases). The germline CDR1 and CDR2 sequences are SGHNT and YENEEA. This CDR3 is built from 18 residues. Trimming shortened V by 3 bases and J by 0 bases, and 18 bases separated the two germline ends. The CDR3 here is CASSLEQGGSSSYNEQFF. The CDR3 DNA reads TGTGCCAGCAGCTTGGAACAGGGTGGTTCAAGCTCCTACAATGAGCAGTTCTTC. Full variable domain (missing parts from reference TRBV11-3 and TRBJ2-1): EAGVVQSPRYKIIEKKQPVAFWCNPISGHNTLYWYLQNLGQGPELLIRYENEEAVDDSQLPKDRFSAERLKGVDSTLKIQPAELGDSAVYLCASSLEQGGSSSYNEQFFGPGTRLTVL.

V gene TRBV2 combines with J gene TRBJ1-1; D ambiguous. The CDR3 totals 11 residues. V lost 5 bases and J lost 3, with 4 bases in between. Germline V gene lookup returns CDR1 SNHLY and CDR2 FYNNEI. DNA of the CDR3: TGTGCCAGCAGTCGGGACACTGAAGCTTTCTTT. Protein sequence: CASSRDTEAFF. The complete variable domain, with remaining parts taken from reference TRBV2 and TRBJ1-1, reads EPEVTQTPSHQVTQMGQEVILRCVPISNHLYFYWYRQILGQKVEFLVSFYNNEISEKSEIFDDQFSVERPDGSNFTLKIRSTKLEDSAMYFCASSRDTEAFFGQGTRLTVV.